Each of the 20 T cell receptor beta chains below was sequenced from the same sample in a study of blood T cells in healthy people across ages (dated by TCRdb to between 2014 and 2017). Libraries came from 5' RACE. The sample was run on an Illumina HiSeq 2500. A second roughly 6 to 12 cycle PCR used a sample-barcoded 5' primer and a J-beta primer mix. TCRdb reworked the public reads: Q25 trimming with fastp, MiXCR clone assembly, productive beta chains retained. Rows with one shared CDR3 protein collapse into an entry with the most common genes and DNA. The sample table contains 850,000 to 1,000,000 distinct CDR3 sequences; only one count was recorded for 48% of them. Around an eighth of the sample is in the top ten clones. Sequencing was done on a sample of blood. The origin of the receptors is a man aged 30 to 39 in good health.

CDR3 in DNA: TGCAGTGCAACTATAGCGGGGAATCAAGAGACCCAGTACTTC. Amino acids: CSATIAGNQETQYF. This chain uses TRBV20-1 with TRBJ2-5; 8 nucleotides match TRBD2. The CDR3 covers 14 residues. The V segment lost 6 bases and the J segment 2 bases; nucleotides outside the gene matches: 8. CDR1 and CDR2 from the germline V gene are DFQATT and SNEGSKA (reference sequence).

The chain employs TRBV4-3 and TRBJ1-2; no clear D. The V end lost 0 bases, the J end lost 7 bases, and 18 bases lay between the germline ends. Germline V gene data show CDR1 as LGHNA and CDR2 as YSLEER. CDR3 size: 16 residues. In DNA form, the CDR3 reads TGCGCCAGCAGCCAAGATCGCTCGGCCAGGCGGGGTGGCTACACCTTC. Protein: CASSQDRSARRGGYTF.

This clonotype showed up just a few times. The chain's CDR3 is CASSPGHYSYNEQFF. In nucleotides, the CDR3 is TGTGCCAGTAGTCCGGGACACTACTCCTACAATGAGCAGTTCTTC. V and J are TRBV28 and TRBJ2-1, with TRBD1 as a possible D gene (6 bases). Trimming took off 9 bases at V and 0 bases at J, with 15 bases between the two ends. The CDR3 consists of 15 residues. Germline CDR1 is MDHEN and CDR2 is SYDVKM.

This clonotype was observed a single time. The CDR3 DNA follows: TGTGCCGAGAGGGGCAGGGAGAGATTTAGCACAGATACGCAGTATTTT. Its protein is CAERGRERFSTDTQYF. The rearrangement joins TRBV4-2 to TRBJ2-3; D may match TRBD1 or TRBD2 (5 bases each). Germline V gene data show CDR1 as LGHNA and CDR2 as YNFKEQ. The V gene lost 11 bases and the J gene lost 0 bases, with 21 bases spanning the gap. CDR3 length: 16 amino acids.

Written as DNA, the CDR3 is TGCAGTGCTAGGGACGGGGGCCCAAACAATGAGCAGTTCTTC. Encoded protein: CSARDGGPNNEQFF. This sequence joins TRBV20-1 and TRBJ2-1, with D perhaps TRBD1 or TRBD2 (6 bases each). The CDR3 runs to 14 residues. CDR1 is DFQATT, CDR2 SNEGSKA, per germline (reference sequence). The V end lost 3 bases, the J end lost 5 bases, and 14 bases lay between the germline ends.

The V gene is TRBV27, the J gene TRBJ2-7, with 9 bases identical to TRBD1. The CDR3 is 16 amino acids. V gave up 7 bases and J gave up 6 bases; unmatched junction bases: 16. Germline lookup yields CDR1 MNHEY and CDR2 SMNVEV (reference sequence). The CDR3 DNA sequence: TGTGCCAGCAAAGCGCCGGGACAGGGACCCTTGGGCGAGCAGTACTTC. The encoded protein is CASKAPGQGPLGEQYF.

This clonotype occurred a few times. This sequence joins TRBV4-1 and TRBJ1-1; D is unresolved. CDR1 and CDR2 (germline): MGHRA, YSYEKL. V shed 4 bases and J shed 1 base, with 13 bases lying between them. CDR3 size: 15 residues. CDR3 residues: CASSLKPEGNTEAFF. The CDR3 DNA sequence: TGCGCCAGCAGCCTTAAACCTGAAGGGAACACTGAAGCTTTCTTT.

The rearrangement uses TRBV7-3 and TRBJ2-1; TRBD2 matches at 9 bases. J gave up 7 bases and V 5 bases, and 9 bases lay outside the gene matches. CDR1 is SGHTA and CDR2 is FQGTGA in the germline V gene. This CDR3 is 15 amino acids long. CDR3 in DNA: TGTGCCAGCAGCCCAACGGGACTAGCACGTAATGAGCAGTTCTTC. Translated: CASSPTGLARNEQFF.

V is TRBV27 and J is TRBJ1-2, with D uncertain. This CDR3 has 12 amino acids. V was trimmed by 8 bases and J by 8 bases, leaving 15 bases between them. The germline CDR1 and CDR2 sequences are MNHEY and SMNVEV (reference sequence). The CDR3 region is CASGGRAGGYTF. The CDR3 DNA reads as TGTGCCAGCGGCGGGAGAGCGGGAGGCTACACCTTC.

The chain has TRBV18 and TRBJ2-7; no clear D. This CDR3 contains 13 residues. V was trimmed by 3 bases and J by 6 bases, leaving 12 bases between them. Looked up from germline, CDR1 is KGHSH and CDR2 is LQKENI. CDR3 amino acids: CASSPPLAFEQYF. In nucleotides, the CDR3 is TGTGCCAGCTCACCGCCCCTTGCGTTCGAGCAGTACTTC. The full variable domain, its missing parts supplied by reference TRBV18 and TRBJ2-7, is NAGVMQNPRHLVRRRGQEARLRCSPMKGHSHVYWYRQLPEEGLKFMVYLQKENIIDESGMPKERFSAEFPKEGPSILRIQQVVRGDSAAYFCASSPPLAFEQYFGPGTRLTVT.

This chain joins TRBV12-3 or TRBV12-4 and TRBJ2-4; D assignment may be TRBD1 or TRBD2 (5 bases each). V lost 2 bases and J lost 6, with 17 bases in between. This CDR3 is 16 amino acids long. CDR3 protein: CASSLSLGDRRNIQYF. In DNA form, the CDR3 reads TGTGCCAGCAGTTTATCGTTAGGGGACCGGAGAAACATTCAGTACTTC.

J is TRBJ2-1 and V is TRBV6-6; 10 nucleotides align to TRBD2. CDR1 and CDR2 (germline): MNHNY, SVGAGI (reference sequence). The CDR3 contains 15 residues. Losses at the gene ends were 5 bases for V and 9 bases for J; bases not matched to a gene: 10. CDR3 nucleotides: TGTGCCAGCAGTAAACCCGGGACTAGCGTCGGTGAGCAGTTCTTC. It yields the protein CASSKPGTSVGEQFF.

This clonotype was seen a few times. CDR3 in amino acids: CASSYSDREAYGYTF. CDR3 DNA: TGTGCCAGCAGTTACTCCGACAGGGAGGCTTATGGCTACACCTTC. The chain combines TRBV6-2 or TRBV6-3 with TRBJ1-2, with 7 bases lining up with TRBD1. This CDR3 is built from 15 residues. Germline trimming cut 0 bases from V and 5 bases from J; bases unmatched to any gene: 6. Germline V gene data show CDR1 as MNHEY and CDR2 as SVGEGT.

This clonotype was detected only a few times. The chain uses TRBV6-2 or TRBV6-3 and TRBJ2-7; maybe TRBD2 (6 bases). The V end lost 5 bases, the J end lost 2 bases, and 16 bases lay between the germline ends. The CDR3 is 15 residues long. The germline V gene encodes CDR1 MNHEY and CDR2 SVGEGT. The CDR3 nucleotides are TGTGCCAGCAGTCCCGGGACTTCGAATACCTACGAGCAGTACTTC. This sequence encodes CASSPGTSNTYEQYF.

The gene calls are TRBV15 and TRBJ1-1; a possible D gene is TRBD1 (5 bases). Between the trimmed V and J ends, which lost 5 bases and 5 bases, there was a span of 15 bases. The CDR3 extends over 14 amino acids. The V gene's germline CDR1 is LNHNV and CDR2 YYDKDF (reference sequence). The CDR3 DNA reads TGTGCCACCAGCGGCAGGGAATCGAGGACTGAAGCTTTCTTT. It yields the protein CATSGRESRTEAFF. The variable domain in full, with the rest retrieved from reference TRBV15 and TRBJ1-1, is DAMVIQNPRYQVTQFGKPVTLSCSQTLNHNVMYWYQQKSSQAPKLLFHYYDKDFNNEADTPDNFQSRRPNTSFCFLDIRSPGLGDTAMYLCATSGRESRTEAFFGQGTRLTVV.

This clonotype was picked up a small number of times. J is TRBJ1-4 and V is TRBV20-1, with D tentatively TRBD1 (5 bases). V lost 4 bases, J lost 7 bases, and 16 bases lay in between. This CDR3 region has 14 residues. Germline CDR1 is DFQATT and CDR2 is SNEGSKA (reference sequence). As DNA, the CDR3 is TGCAGTGCTACTACAGGCTCCGGGCGTGAAAAACTGTTTTTT. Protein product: CSATTGSGREKLFF.

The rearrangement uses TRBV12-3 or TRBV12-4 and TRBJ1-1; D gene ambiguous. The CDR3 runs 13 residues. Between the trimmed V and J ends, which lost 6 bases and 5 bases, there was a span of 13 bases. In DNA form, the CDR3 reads TGTGCCAGCAGCCAAGTTCCGAGGACTGAAGCTTTCTTT. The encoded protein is CASSQVPRTEAFF.

The CDR3 region has the DNA TGTGCCAGCAGCTCCCGGGACAGGGGGCGAAACAATGAGCAGTTCTTC. It specifies CASSSRDRGRNNEQFF. This chain links TRBV7-9 with TRBJ2-1, with 12 bases lining up with TRBD1. CDR3 length: 16 amino acids. V lost 4 bases and J lost 5; bases outside the gene matches: 6. Per the germline V gene, CDR1 is SEHNR and CDR2 is FQNEAQ (reference sequence).

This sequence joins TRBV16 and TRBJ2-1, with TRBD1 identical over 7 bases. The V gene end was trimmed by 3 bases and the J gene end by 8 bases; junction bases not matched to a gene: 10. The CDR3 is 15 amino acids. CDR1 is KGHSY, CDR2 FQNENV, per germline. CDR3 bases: TGTGCCAGCAGCCACCCGGCTGACAGGGACGATGAGCAGTTCTTC. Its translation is CASSHPADRDDEQFF.

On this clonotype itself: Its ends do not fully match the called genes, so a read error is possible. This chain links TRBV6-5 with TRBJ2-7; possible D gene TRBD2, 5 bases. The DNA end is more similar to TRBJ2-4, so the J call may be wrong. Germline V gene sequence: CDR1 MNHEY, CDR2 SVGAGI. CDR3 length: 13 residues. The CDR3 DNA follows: TGTGCCGGCAGCCCCGGACTGGAAAACATTCAGTACTTC. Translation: CAGSPGLENIQYF.